The rows below give T cell receptor beta chains drawn from one sample of a study of CD8 T cells in Susac syndrome. From the immunoSEQ multiplex PCR reads, TCRdb called clonotypes with MiXCR, one entry per CDR3 protein. The table records approximately 160,000 distinct CDR3 sequences, over 85% of them present only once. Sequencing was performed on CD4+ T cells from PBMCs. Every receptor here comes from a human donor in good health. Each CDR3 is given with its conserved first and last residue. The D gene is left open where the match is weak. The size of a clone is reported for some rows only, either as once, few or many, or as a class for expanded clones.

>TRBD1|TRBJ1-2|.|TRBV6-5
TGTGCCAGCAGTTCGTACGGGGGAGGACAGGGCTATGGCTACACCTTC
CASSSYGGGQGYGYTF
>TRBD1|TRBJ1-1|.|TRBV20-1
TGCAGTGCTAGGGCAGGGGGCGCGTACACTGAAGCTTTCTTT
CSARAGGAYTEAFF
>TRBD1|TRBJ1-4|.|TRBV6-5
TGTGCCAGCAGTTACGTTGAGGGACAGGGCGATGAAAAACTGTTTTTT
CASSYVEGQGDEKLFF
>.|TRBJ2-3|.|TRBV7-2
TGTGCCAGCAGCTTAGGAGGGGGGCCTACGCAGTATTTT
CASSLGGGPTQYF
>.|TRBJ1-4|.|TRBV4-1
TGCGCCAGCAGCCAAGAGTTGAGAGGGACGAATGAAAAACTGTTTTTT
CASSQELRGTNEKLFF
>.|TRBJ2-7|.|TRBV7-8
TGTGCCAGCAGCTTAGGGCAGGGAAGGGGCGAGCAGTACTTC
CASSLGQGRGEQYF
>TRBD1|TRBJ1-6|.|TRBV18
TGTGCCAGCTCATCCGGACAGGGAAGATCACCCCTCCACTTT
CASSSGQGRSPLHF
>TRBD1|TRBJ2-1|.|TRBV9
TGTGCCAGCAGCGAGAGACAGGGTGGGACCTACAATGAGCAGTTCTTC
CASSERQGGTYNEQFF
>TRBD1|TRBJ2-5|.|TRBV18
TGTGCCAGCTCTCGCCGGGGGACAGGGACAGAGACCCAGTACTTC
CASSRRGTGTETQYF
>.|TRBJ1-1|.|TRBV5-1
TGCGCCAGCAGCACTGACACTGAAGCTTTCTTT
CASSTDTEAFF
>TRBD2|TRBJ2-5|.|TRBV10-3
TGTGCCATCAGTCGCCCCAGGGGTAGCGGGGAAGAGACCCAGTACTTC
CAISRPRGSGEETQYF
>TRBD1|TRBJ2-7|.|TRBV12-3/TRBV12-4
TGTGCCAGCAGTGCCGCCGGGACAGGGGTGAAGCAGTACTTC
CASSAAGTGVKQYF
>.|TRBJ1-2|.|TRBV4-1
TGCGCCAGCAGCCAAGATCGGGGGCGCGACTATGGCTACACCTTC
CASSQDRGRDYGYTF
>.|TRBJ2-3|.|TRBV20-1
TGCAGTGCCCGATGGGCAGATACGCAGTATTTT
CSARWADTQYF
>.|TRBJ1-5|.|TRBV30
TGTGCCTGGGGAAGCAGGGGCCGCAATCAGCCCCAGCATTTT
CAWGSRGRNQPQHF
>.|TRBJ1-5|.|TRBV2
TGTGCCAGCAGTGGGGAGAGCAATCAGCCCCAGCATTTT
CASSGESNQPQHF
>.|TRBJ2-3|.|TRBV4-1
TGCGCCAGCAGCCAACGTAGCACAGATACGCAGTATTTT
CASSQRSTDTQYF
>.|TRBJ1-5|.|TRBV7-9
TGTGCCAGCAGCCACAGGGATAGCAATCAGCCCCAGCATTTT
CASSHRDSNQPQHF
>.|TRBJ2-2|.|TRBV12-3/TRBV12-4
TGTGCCAGCAGTTTAGGGACAGCCTGGAACACCGGGGAGCTGTTTTTT
CASSLGTAWNTGELFF
>.|TRBJ1-2|.|TRBV7-2
TGTGCCAGCAGCTTAGCAAGCAACGGGCCTAACTATGGCTACACCTTC
CASSLASNGPNYGYTF
>.|TRBJ2-3|.|TRBV7-9
TGTGCCAGCAGCTCCGACAAGGGAGATACGCAGTATTTT
CASSSDKGDTQYF
>.|TRBJ2-5|.|TRBV6-4
TGTGCCAGCAGTGATGACAGGATGGCCCAAGAGACCCAGTACTTC
CASSDDRMAQETQYF
>.|TRBJ2-2|few|TRBV6-5
TGTGCCAGCACCCCTGGGGGGCTGGACACCGGGGAGCTGTTTTTT
CASTPGGLDTGELFF
>.|TRBJ2-1|.|TRBV2
TGTGCCAGCAGACTTAACAATGAGCAGTTCTTC
CASRLNNEQFF
>.|TRBJ1-6|.|TRBV5-1
TGCGCCAGCAGCTTGGATGGGGTAACTTCTTCACCCCTCCACTTT
CASSLDGVTSSPLHF
>TRBD1|TRBJ2-7|.|TRBV15
TGTGCCACCAGCAGAGACCACAGGGGGTCCTACAAGCAGTACTTC
CATSRDHRGSYKQYF
>.|TRBJ2-4|.|TRBV20-1
TGCAGTGCCAGAGAGGGTTCACAGGGAGTCATTCAGTACTTC
CSAREGSQGVIQYF
>.|TRBJ2-2|.|TRBV18
TGTGCCAGCTCAGAACAGGAAAACACCGGGGAGCTGTTTTTT
CASSEQENTGELFF
>.|TRBJ2-5|.|TRBV18
TGTGCCAGCTCACCACGGGGGGAGACCCAGTACTTC
CASSPRGETQYF
>.|TRBJ2-7|.|TRBV20-1
TGCAGTGCTAGAGCCCTAGGCAGGCCCCACGAGCAGTACTTC
CSARALGRPHEQYF
>TRBD2|TRBJ2-5|.|TRBV6-1
TGTGCCAGCAGTGCGGGTAGCGGGAGAGGGGAGACCCAGTACTTC
CASSAGSGRGETQYF
>.|TRBJ2-5|.|TRBV7-9
TGTGCCAGCAGCTTAAACTCACCTGGCGAGACCCAGTACTTC
CASSLNSPGETQYF
>TRBD1|TRBJ1-1|.|TRBV6-5
TGTGCCAGCAGCCGCTCTTCGACAGGGGGGACTGAAGCTTTCTTT
CASSRSSTGGTEAFF
>.|TRBJ1-5|.|TRBV20-1
TGCAGTGCTAGAGGATGGAGGGGGGATCAGCCCCAGCATTTT
CSARGWRGDQPQHF
>.|TRBJ2-6|.|TRBV3-1
TGTGCCAGCAGCCATCAGGGGTCCAACGTCCTGACTTTC
CASSHQGSNVLTF
>TRBD2|TRBJ2-1|.|TRBV15
TGTGCCACCAGCCCCCACGGAGTAGCGGGGGGGCTAAATGAGCAGTTCTTC
CATSPHGVAGGLNEQFF
>.|TRBJ1-5|.|TRBV20-1
TGCAGTGCTAGAAAGGATGGCAATCAGCCCCAGCATTTT
CSARKDGNQPQHF
>.|TRBJ2-1|.|TRBV7-9
TGTGCCAGCACCGATGACCCTCCCTTAGAGCAGTTCTTC
CASTDDPPLEQFF
>TRBD2|TRBJ2-7|.|TRBV6-1
TGTGCCAGCAGTGAGGCGGGGGACGAGCAGTACTTC
CASSEAGDEQYF
>TRBD1|TRBJ2-2|.|TRBV29-1
TGCAGCGTGGAGAAGACAGGGTTTACCGGGGAGCTGTTTTTT
CSVEKTGFTGELFF
>.|TRBJ2-3|few|TRBV19
TGTGCCAGTAGTGCACTCACAGATACGCAGTATTTT
CASSALTDTQYF
>.|TRBJ2-7|.|TRBV7-2
TGTGCCAGCAGACCGGGGAGTCTGAGCTCCTACGAGCAGTACTTC
CASRPGSLSSYEQYF
>.|TRBJ1-1|.|TRBV27
TGTGCCAGCAGATTGGGGACATCTGCCACTGAAGCTTTCTTT
CASRLGTSATEAFF
>TRBD1|TRBJ1-6|.|TRBV7-8
TGTGCCAGCAGCACCGGGACAGGGAACTATAATTCACCCCTCCACTTT
CASSTGTGNYNSPLHF
>TRBD2|TRBJ2-1|once|TRBV11-2
TGTGCCAGCAGCCCGGGGTGGAGCGGGGGAGTTGGGGAGCAGTTCTTC
CASSPGWSGGVGEQFF
>.|TRBJ2-5|.|TRBV9
TGTGCCAGCAGCTTCCGCTCGGGAGAGACCCAGTACTTC
CASSFRSGETQYF
>.|TRBJ1-1|.|TRBV3-1
TGTGCCAGCAGCCGGTGGGGTCGGGCCGCGAACACTGAAGCTTTCTTT
CASSRWGRAANTEAFF
>.|TRBJ1-2|once|TRBV30
TGTGCCGCCTCTTCGCAGGGGAATGGCTACACCTTC
CAASSQGNGYTF
>.|TRBJ2-3|.|TRBV5-4
TGTGCCAGCAGCTTAGCACTAGTCGGTGATACGCAGTATTTT
CASSLALVGDTQYF
>.|TRBJ1-1|.|TRBV29-1
TGCAGCGTTGGAGGGGAAACCGAAGCTTTCTTT
CSVGGETEAFF
>TRBD2|TRBJ2-7|.|TRBV10-3
TGTGCCACCTCGGGGGGGCGGATGTCCTACGAGCAGTACTTC
CATSGGRMSYEQYF
>.|TRBJ1-2|.|TRBV14
TGTGCCAGCAGCCAAGCTCCGCGGTATGGCTACACCTTC
CASSQAPRYGYTF
>.|TRBJ2-2|.|TRBV4-2
TGTGCCAGCAGCCCCCAGGCCCAGGGCGGGGAGCTGTTTTTT
CASSPQAQGGELFF
>.|TRBJ2-2|.|TRBV5-1
TGCGCCAGCAGGGGTTGGGACACCGCGAACACCGGGGAGCTGTTTTTT
CASRGWDTANTGELFF
>.|TRBJ1-2|.|TRBV19
TGTGCCAGTAGGAAGGACAGCTCCGGCTACACCTTC
CASRKDSSGYTF
>TRBD1|TRBJ1-2|.|TRBV6-4
TGTGCCAGCAGTGACTCGGGGACAGGGGAAGGCTACACCTTC
CASSDSGTGEGYTF
>.|TRBJ2-7|few|TRBV9
TGTGCCAGCAGCGTAGGGTTTATCCTACCCTACGAGCAGTACTTC
CASSVGFILPYEQYF
>.|TRBJ2-5|.|TRBV5-1
TGCGCCAGCAGCTCCGGACCGGTAGAGACCCAGTACTTC
CASSSGPVETQYF
>.|TRBJ2-3|.|TRBV6-6
TGTGCCAGCAGTTACCTCAGACAGAGCACAGATACGCAGTATTTT
CASSYLRQSTDTQYF